Detailed here is one TCR beta chain. Per the original methods: Amplification from reference gene primers served as the basis for estimated nucleated cell counts. Here immunoSEQ multiplex PCR was the method, and the copy in TCRdb shows in-frame clones only, minus some. The DNA gave D and trimming, while V, J and clone size come from that table. The top ten clones hold more than 5% of a sample with roughly 260,000 clones, about 85% of them seen once. This sample stems from a study of blood T cell repertoires in COVID-19. Participants were aged about 18 to 100 years, lived in about 26 US areas, and enrolled virtually. This receptor was taken from a woman in her 30s with acute COVID-19. Specimen: PBMCs or T cells enriched from blood (not recorded which).

CDR3 residues: CASSGSRDRAIHTEAFF. DNA for the CDR3: TGTGCCAGCAGTGGGTCCCGGGACAGGGCAATTCACACTGAAGCTTTCTTT. V and J are TRBV28 and TRBJ1-1, with 9 bases lining up with TRBD1. Trimming at V came to 5 bases and at J to 3 bases, leaving 13 bases not matched to a gene. Germline V gives CDR1 MDHEN, CDR2 SYDVKM. This CDR3 is 17 amino acids long.